The 4 T cell receptor beta chains given below trace back to one sample, sequenced in a study of T cells in Graves' hyperthyroidism and ophthalmopathy. RNA transcripts provided the source from which TCR beta CDR3 regions were amplified. First-round RT-PCR targeting the TCR CDR3 was performed with the HTBI primer set. Each CDR3 protein gets one entry after TCRdb re-called the multiplex PCR reads with MiXCR. The sample has around 350,000 distinct CDR3 sequences; roughly 14% are singletons. Sequencing was done on a sample of blood. The receptors here all came from a young woman with Graves' hyperthyroidism that later progressed to Graves' ophthalmopathy.

Only a few counts were recorded for this clonotype. CDR3 DNA: TGTGCCAGCAGTTTAGGTAGCGGGAGGACAATTTCGTACAATGAGCAGTTCTTC. Its protein product is CASSLGSGRTISYNEQFF. The chain employs TRBV12-3 or TRBV12-4 and TRBJ2-1; 10 bases are a match to TRBD2. After removal of 1 base from V and 4 bases from J, the junction contained 10 bases not matched to a gene. The CDR3 is 18 amino acids.

This clonotype has a count of ten or more. The chain combines TRBV28 with TRBJ2-7; D remains unclear. Trimming shortened V by 4 bases and J by 3 bases, and 16 bases separated the two germline ends. CDR1 is MDHEN and CDR2 is SYDVKM in the germline V gene. The CDR3 spans 15 residues. CDR3 amino acids: CASSSPRRWYYEQYF. In DNA form, the CDR3 reads TGTGCCAGCAGTTCTCCTAGGAGATGGTACTACGAGCAGTACTTC.

Regarding this clonotype: This may stem from a read error, because a much larger clone lies one nucleotide away. This chain uses TRBV6-2 or TRBV6-3 with TRBJ1-5; no firm D call. This CDR3 has 12 residues. The V gene's germline CDR1 is MNHEY and CDR2 SVGEGT. The V end lost 10 bases, the J end lost 4 bases, and 11 bases lay between the germline ends. CDR3 nucleotide sequence: TGTGCCACCCAGGTGGAAAATCAGCCCCAGCATTTT. It yields the protein CATQVENQPQHF.

This clonotype has a handful of counts. A much larger clone differs from this one at a single base, so this may be a read error. V is TRBV28 and J is TRBJ1-2; D is perhaps TRBD1 (5 bases). The CDR3 has 13 amino acids. Germline-derived CDR1 and CDR2 are MDHEN and SYDVKM. Trimming removed 6 bases at V and 5 bases at J, with 13 bases between. This CDR3 is CASRSRDRYGYTF. For the CDR3, the DNA is TGTGCCAGCAGAAGCCGGGACCGATATGGCTACACCTTC.